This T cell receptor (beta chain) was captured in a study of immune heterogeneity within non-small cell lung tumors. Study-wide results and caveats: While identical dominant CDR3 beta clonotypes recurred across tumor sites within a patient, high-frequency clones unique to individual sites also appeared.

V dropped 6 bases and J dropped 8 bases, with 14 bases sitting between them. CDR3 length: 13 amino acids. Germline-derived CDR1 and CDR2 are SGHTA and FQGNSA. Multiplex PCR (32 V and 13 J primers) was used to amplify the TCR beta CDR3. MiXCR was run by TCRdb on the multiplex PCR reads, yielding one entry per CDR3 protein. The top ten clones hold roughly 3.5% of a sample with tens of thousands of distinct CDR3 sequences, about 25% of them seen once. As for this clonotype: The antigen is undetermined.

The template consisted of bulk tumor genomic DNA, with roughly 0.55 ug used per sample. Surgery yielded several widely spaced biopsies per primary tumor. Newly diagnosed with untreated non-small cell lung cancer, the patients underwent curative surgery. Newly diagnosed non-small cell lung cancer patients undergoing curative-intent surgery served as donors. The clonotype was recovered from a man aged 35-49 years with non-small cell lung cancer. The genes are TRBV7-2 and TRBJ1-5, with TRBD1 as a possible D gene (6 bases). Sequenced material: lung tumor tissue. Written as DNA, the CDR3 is TGTGCCAGCAGACCAAAGGGGGGAGAGCCCCAGCATTTT. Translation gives CASRPKGGEPQHF. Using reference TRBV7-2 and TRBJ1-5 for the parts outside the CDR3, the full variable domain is GAGVSQSPSNKVTEKGKDVELRCDPISGHTALYWYRQSLGQGLEFLIYFQGNSAPDKSGLPSDRFSAERTGGSVSTLTIQRTQQEDSAVYLCASRPKGGEPQHFGDGTRLSIL.